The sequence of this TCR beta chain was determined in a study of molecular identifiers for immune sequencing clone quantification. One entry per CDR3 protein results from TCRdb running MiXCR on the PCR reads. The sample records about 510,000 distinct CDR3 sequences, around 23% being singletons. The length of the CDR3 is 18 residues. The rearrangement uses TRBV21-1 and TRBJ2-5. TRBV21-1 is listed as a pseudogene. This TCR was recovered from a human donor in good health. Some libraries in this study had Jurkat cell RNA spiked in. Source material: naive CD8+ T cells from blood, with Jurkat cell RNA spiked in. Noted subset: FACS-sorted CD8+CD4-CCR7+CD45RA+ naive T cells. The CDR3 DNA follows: TGTGCCAGCAGCAAAGGATGTGAGTCTGGGGAAACCCAGGAGACCCAGTACTTC. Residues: CASSKGCESGETQETQYF.